This TCR beta chain originates from a study of T cell clonality in common variable immunodeficiency. This CDR3 contains 14 residues. V shed 6 bases and J shed 2 bases, with 10 bases lying between them. CDR1 SNHLY and CDR2 FYNNEI come from the germline V gene. The assay was immunoSEQ multiplex PCR, and TCRdb's table has in-frame clones only and misses some. This repertoire holds tens of thousands of clones, and none appear only once. This clone was detected ten times or more. The antigen is not known. The read ends 3 residues before the CDR3 terminus; that terminus is restored from the germline J gene. Findings and caveats of the study: Reportedly, TCR beta sequences from common variable immunodeficiency showed fewer deletions and N-nucleotide insertions. T cell subpopulation sequencing would be needed to explain CVID clonality. CVID subjects showed higher TCRbeta clonality than healthy controls.

The sequencing sample was made of peripheral blood mononuclear cells. This chain connects TRBV2 to TRBJ1-4; TRBD1 might be the D (6 bases). The source of this sequence is a human donor with common variable immunodeficiency. The CDR3 DNA, read in part, is TGTGCCAGCAGCCTACAGGGCACTAATGAAAAA. This translates into CASSLQGTNEK. The CDR3 in full is CASSLQGTNEKLFF.